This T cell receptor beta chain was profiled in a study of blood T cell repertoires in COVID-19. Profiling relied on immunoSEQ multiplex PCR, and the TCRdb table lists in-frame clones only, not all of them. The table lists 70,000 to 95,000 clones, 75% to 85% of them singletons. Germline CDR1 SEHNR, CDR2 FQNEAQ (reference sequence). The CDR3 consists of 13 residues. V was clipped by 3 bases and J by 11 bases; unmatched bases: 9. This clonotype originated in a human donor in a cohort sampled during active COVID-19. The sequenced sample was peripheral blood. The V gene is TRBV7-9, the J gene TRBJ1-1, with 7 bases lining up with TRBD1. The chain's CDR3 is CASSFLGGADAFF. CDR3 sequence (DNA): TGTGCCAGCAGCTTCCTAGGGGGCGCGGATGCTTTCTTT.